The next 8 T cell receptor beta chains were all read from a single sample in a study of blood T cell repertoires in COVID-19. Assay: immunoSEQ multiplex PCR; the TCRdb copy retains only in-frame clones and omits some. Of roughly 120,000 clones detected, around 89% appear once; the ten largest clones hold 4% to 5.5%. Sequencing was done on a sample of peripheral blood. The origin of the receptors is a woman aged 45-65 years with acute or convalescent COVID-19.

The rearrangement joins TRBV18 to TRBJ2-3; the D is unclear. Germline lookup yields CDR1 KGHSH and CDR2 LQKENI. The CDR3 consists of 15 residues. The V gene lost 3 bases and the J gene lost 0 bases, with 10 bases spanning the gap. CDR3 sequence (DNA): TGTGCCAGCTCACCCCCCGCGATGAGCACAGATACGCAGTATTTT. Its protein product is CASSPPAMSTDTQYF.

The chain's CDR3 is CASGRETQYF. In DNA, the CDR3 is TGTGCCAGCGGGAGGGAGACCCAGTACTTC. J is TRBJ2-5 and V is TRBV25-1; TRBD2 is a possible D gene (6 bases). V lost 8 bases and J lost 5, with 6 bases in between. Per the germline V gene, CDR1 is MGHDK and CDR2 is SYGVNS. The CDR3 is 10 amino acids.

V and J are TRBV12-3 or TRBV12-4 and TRBJ1-2; D is unresolved. The V gene lost 4 bases and the J gene lost 4 bases, with 10 bases spanning the gap. The CDR3 length is 13 residues. Here the CDR3 reads CASSYGEIYGYTF. CDR3 DNA: TGTGCCAGCAGTTATGGGGAGATCTATGGCTACACCTTC.

The rearrangement links TRBV15 to TRBJ2-5; D remains unclear. Germline lookup yields CDR1 LNHNV and CDR2 YYDKDF (reference sequence). This CDR3 has 14 residues. Trimming stripped 1 base from V and 7 bases from J, with 13 bases between. CDR3 bases: TGTGCCACCAGCAGAGCTTCGGGTCTGGCGACCCAGTACTTC. Translated: CATSRASGLATQYF.

The chain is built from TRBV18 and TRBJ2-7, with 9 nucleotides matching TRBD1. This CDR3 is 15 amino acids long. CDR1 is KGHSH, CDR2 LQKENI, per germline. V gave up 5 bases and J gave up 3 bases; unmatched junction bases: 8. The CDR3 DNA reads TGTGCCAGCTCAGAGAAACAGGGGGCGGGCTACGAGCAGTACTTC. Translation gives CASSEKQGAGYEQYF. Variable domain in full (rest from reference TRBV18 and TRBJ2-7): NAGVMQNPRHLVRRRGQEARLRCSPMKGHSHVYWYRQLPEEGLKFMVYLQKENIIDESGMPKERFSAEFPKEGPSILRIQQVVRGDSAAYFCASSEKQGAGYEQYFGPGTRLTVT.

The chain employs TRBV4-1 and TRBJ2-1; TRBD2 aligns across 7 bases. The junction had 15 bases not matched to a gene; V was cut back by 9 bases and J by 4 bases. Germline lookup yields CDR1 MGHRA and CDR2 YSYEKL. This CDR3 comprises 16 residues. As DNA, the CDR3 is TGCGCCAGTCAGACTAGCCTGAGTTTCGTTTACAATGAGCAGTTCTTC. As protein: CASQTSLSFVYNEQFF.

The chain employs TRBV27 and TRBJ2-7, with 9 bases fitting TRBD1. The CDR3 sequence is 15 residues long. With V trimmed by 6 bases and J by 3 bases, 9 bases remained unmatched. Per germline, CDR1 MNHEY and CDR2 SMNVEV (reference sequence). The CDR3 region has the DNA TGTGCCAGCAGCCGAGGGACAGGGAAAGGCTACGAGCAGTACTTC. Residues: CASSRGTGKGYEQYF.

CDR3 DNA: TGTGCCAGCAGCCCGTGGGACAGATCTAACTATGGCTACACCTTC. As protein: CASSPWDRSNYGYTF. The chain employs TRBV3-1 (or the pseudogene TRBV3-2) and TRBJ1-2, with 7 nucleotides matching TRBD1. There are 15 residues in the CDR3. Germline assignment: CDR1 LGHDT and CDR2 YNNKEL (reference sequence). V lost 4 bases and J lost 0; bases outside the gene matches: 5.